In this sample, the clone carrying this T cell receptor beta chain turned up a few times. Its specificity is unknown. The CDR3 is 14 residues long. Trimming removed 4 bases from V and 3 bases from J, with 12 bases in between. Looked up from germline, CDR1 is SNHLY and CDR2 is FYNNEI. This sample was taken from a study of vaccination effects on CD4 cells after COVID-19. TCRdb keeps only in-frame clones here, not all; method: immunoSEQ multiplex PCR. The sample shows some 40,000 clones, approximately 70% of them seen only once. Investigators separated out CD4+ T cells once 10 days of culture had passed. Each participant was administered two doses of either the BNT162b2 or the mRNA-1273 vaccine. All vaccine recipients tested negative for nucleocapsid antibodies and had never contracted SARS-CoV-2 infection.

The chain has TRBV2 and TRBJ1-2, with D possibly matching TRBD1 (6 bases). The TCR comes from a human donor who received a COVID-19 vaccine. Sequencing was performed on CD4+ T cells from PBMCs cultured without peptide, taken after COVID-19 vaccination. The CDR3 here is CASSVDRLYYGYTF. The DNA of the CDR3 is TGTGCCAGCAGTGTTGACAGGTTGTACTATGGCTACACCTTC.